This T cell receptor beta chain was identified in a study of T cells after posttransplantation cyclophosphamide. A marrow graft followed busulfan-fludarabine conditioning, with cyclophosphamide on days +3 and +4. CDR1 is SQVTM and CDR2 is ANQGSEA in the germline V gene. CDR3 length equals 14 residues. V trimming: 4 bases; J trimming: 6 bases; junction bases outside the gene matches: 7. Regarding this clone: As yet, its antigen is unknown.

Findings and caveats of the study: After PTCy, TRB diversity resembled that of CNI/methotrexate controls.

Some clones are missing from TCRdb's copy, which holds only in-frame ones; the method was immunoSEQ multiplex PCR. The sample holds more than 6,500 clones; just over 90% are singletons and the top ten take about 13%. Material: PBMCs, obtained around 1,400 days after allogeneic stem cell transplant with posttransplant cyclophosphamide. This TCR was sampled from a female patient in her 50s who received an allogeneic stem cell transplant from a related donor, was CMV-positive, and had no GVHD. Some T cells here may be from the graft donor. The chain has TRBV29-1 and TRBJ2-1, with 9 bases aligning to TRBD2. CDR3 bases: TGCAGCGTTGGAGCGGGAGGCCACTTCAATGAGCAGTTCTTC. Its protein is CSVGAGGHFNEQFF.